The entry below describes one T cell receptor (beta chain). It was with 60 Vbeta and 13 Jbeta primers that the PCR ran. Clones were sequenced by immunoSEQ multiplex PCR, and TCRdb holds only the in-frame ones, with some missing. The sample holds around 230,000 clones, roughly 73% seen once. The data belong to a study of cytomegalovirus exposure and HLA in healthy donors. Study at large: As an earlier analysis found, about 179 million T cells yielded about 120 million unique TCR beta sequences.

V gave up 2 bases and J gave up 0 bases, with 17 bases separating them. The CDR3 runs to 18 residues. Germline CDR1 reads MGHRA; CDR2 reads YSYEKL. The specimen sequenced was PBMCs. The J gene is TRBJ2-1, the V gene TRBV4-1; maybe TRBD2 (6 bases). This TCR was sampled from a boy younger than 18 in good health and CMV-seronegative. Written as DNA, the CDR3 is TGCGCCAGCAGCCAACCAAATTTAGCGGAACGCTCCTACAATGAGCAGTTCTTC. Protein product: CASSQPNLAERSYNEQFF.